This TCR beta chain was retrieved from a study of cytomegalovirus exposure and HLA in healthy donors. The study's findings and limits: A link between a missense DCLRE1C variant and TCR beta V- and J-gene trimming emerged from a later analysis. A later examination showed that TCR association rates differed by HLA locus, with DRB1 most and HLA-C fewest.

This clone has just a few counts. Its target is unknown. Researchers ran the PCR with 60 Vbeta and 13 Jbeta primers. TCRdb's copy holds only in-frame clones and misses some; the assay was immunoSEQ multiplex PCR. This table holds under 70,000 clones, more than 65% found once. Germline CDR1 is SGHTA and CDR2 is FQGNSA. V lost 2 bases, J lost 3 bases, and 5 bases lay in between. There are 12 residues in the CDR3. The chain carries TRBV7-2 and TRBJ2-7, with D unclear. Sequences were obtained from PBMCs. The TCR sequence derives from a man in his forties in good health and CMV-seropositive. This CDR3 is CASSLQNYEQYF. The CDR3 DNA sequence: TGTGCCAGCAGCTTACAAAACTACGAGCAGTACTTC.